This TCR beta chain was captured in a study of T cell repertoires in cytomegalovirus infection. Study-level background: Researchers turned to recently identified HLA-C-restricted CMV epitopes as well as well-studied HLA-B-restricted ones. Public signatures in TCR beta pointed to CMV infection and matching HLA type.

TCRdb reanalysed the reads using MiXCR and keeps one entry per CDR3 protein. Among about 900,000 distinct CDR3 sequences listed, approximately 31% were seen once. Regarding the study as a whole: Summed frequency of shared TCR beta families picked out CMV carriers who also had the relevant HLA. HLA-C-restricted CMV clonotypes gave the most frequent clonotype in two of eight donors.

With respect to this clonotype: The antigen remains undetermined.

The source is a human donor in good health (CMV status not recorded). Some clones in this sample may be carry-over from other donors' samples. Specimen: cultured CD8+ T cells from PBMCs, collected from culture after CMV antigen stimulation.

The chain's CDR3 is CASSAEGGIGYEQYF. The CDR3 DNA follows: TGTGCCAGCAGCGCAGAAGGAGGAATTGGTTACGAGCAGTACTTC. The rearrangement uses TRBV7-2 and TRBJ2-7; maybe TRBD2 (5 bases). Germline V CDR1 and CDR2: SGHTA, FQGNSA. The V gene lost 5 bases and the J gene lost 4 bases, with 18 bases spanning the gap. The CDR3 consists of 15 residues.